The 7 T cell receptor beta chains in this list originate from one sample, sequenced in a study of identical twins. MiXCR, run by TCRdb on the 5' RACE reads, gives a single entry per CDR3 protein. Of just under 650,000 distinct CDR3 sequences listed, under 8.5% are singletons. Separately, the same data were catalogued under a study of yellow fever vaccine responses in identical twins.

Sequenced sample: PBMCs. All receptors come from a woman under 30 in good health.

This clonotype has a handful of counts. The V call is TRBV2, the J call TRBJ2-6; no clear D. Trimming stripped 7 bases from V and 1 base from J, with 11 bases between. This CDR3 comprises 15 residues. Looked up from germline, CDR1 is SNHLY and CDR2 is FYNNEI. CDR3 in DNA: TGTGCCAGCACCCAGGCTGTTTCTGGGGCCAACGTCCTGACTTTC. This encodes CASTQAVSGANVLTF.

This clonotype showed up just a few times. The V call is TRBV3-1, the J call TRBJ2-7; D gene ambiguous. Germline V gene lookup returns CDR1 LGHDT and CDR2 YNNKEL (reference sequence). The V end was cut by 1 base, the J end by 0 bases, with 10 bases between. The CDR3 has 15 amino acids. The CDR3 protein is CASSQGSLTSYEQYF. The CDR3 bases are TGTGCCAGCAGCCAAGGCAGCCTCACCTCCTACGAGCAGTACTTC.

V usage is TRBV20-1 and J usage is TRBJ1-2, with D hard to call. The V gene's germline CDR1 is DFQATT and CDR2 SNEGSKA (reference sequence). CDR3 length equals 13 residues. Deletions cut 2 bases from V and 5 bases from J, with 12 bases between. Here the CDR3 reads CSARHTGLYGYTF. The CDR3 nucleotides are TGCAGTGCTAGACATACCGGATTATATGGCTACACCTTC.

This clonotype has only a few counts. The CDR3 sequence: CSARDSRSNQPQHF. The DNA for the CDR3 is TGCAGTGCTAGAGATAGCAGAAGCAATCAGCCCCAGCATTTT. The chain is built from TRBV20-1 and TRBJ1-5; the D is unclear. V lost 0 bases to trimming and J lost 1 base, with 7 bases between them. Per germline, CDR1 DFQATT and CDR2 SNEGSKA (reference sequence). This CDR3 spans 14 amino acids.

This chain uses TRBV7-2 with TRBJ2-1; D call uncertain. V was shortened by 5 bases and J by 5 bases, with 16 bases between the two germline ends. CDR1 is SGHTA and CDR2 is FQGNSA in the germline V gene. The length of the CDR3 is 15 residues. The CDR3 DNA is TGTGCCAGCAGCCCTAGGTGGGCATTGGACAATGAGCAGTTCTTC. Translating it yields CASSPRWALDNEQFF.

This clonotype was observed at least ten times. The chain couples TRBV7-8 to TRBJ1-6; possibly TRBD1 for D (6 bases). The V gene lost 2 bases and the J gene lost 14 bases, with 19 bases spanning the gap. CDR3 size: 15 residues. Looked up from germline, CDR1 is SGHVS and CDR2 is FQNEAQ. The CDR3 DNA is TGTGCCAGCAGCTTAAACCGGGACAAGGGGTTAACCCTCCACTTT. Its protein is CASSLNRDKGLTLHF.

The V gene is TRBV6-1, the J gene TRBJ2-3, with D hard to call. V lost 1 base and J lost 4, with 9 bases in between. From germline, CDR1 is MNHNS and CDR2 SASEGT. The CDR3 has 14 residues. The CDR3 reads CASSEDVRSDTQYF. The CDR3 region has the DNA TGTGCCAGCAGTGAAGATGTGAGGTCAGATACGCAGTATTTT.